The 21 T cell receptor beta chains listed next were all sequenced from one sample in a study of radiotherapy plus CTLA-4 blockade in lung cancer. Assay used: immunoSEQ multiplex PCR; TCRdb lists only in-frame clones, some missing. The sample includes roughly 76,000 clones, around 74% of them seen just once. Sequenced material: peripheral blood, taken from a patient treated with radiotherapy plus ipilimumab. The receptors shown here come from a human donor with non-small cell lung cancer whose response to radiotherapy plus ipilimumab could not be evaluated.

CDR3 nucleotide sequence: TGTGCCAGCAGCGGGACAGGGGTACGTGAAGCTTTCTTT. Its translation is CASSGTGVREAFF. The V and J genes are TRBV5-6 and TRBJ1-1; 10 bases fit TRBD1. The germline V gene encodes CDR1 SGHDT and CDR2 YYEEEE. The V segment lost 4 bases and the J segment 7 bases; nucleotides outside the gene matches: 4. CDR3 length: 13 amino acids.

The count of this clone is one. The chain carries TRBV11-2 and TRBJ1-2, with a tentative D call TRBD1 (6 bases). Germline-derived CDR1 and CDR2 are SGHAT and FQNNGV. The CDR3 has 14 amino acids. Trimming left V 2 bases short and J 1 base short, with 8 bases between. The CDR3 loop reads CASSLWDNNYGYTF. CDR3 bases: TGTGCCAGCAGCTTATGGGACAATAACTATGGCTACACCTTC.

The chain joins TRBV5-6 to TRBJ1-5; D might be TRBD1 (6 bases). V was pared by 0 bases and J by 6 bases, with 10 bases between. Looked up from germline, CDR1 is SGHDT and CDR2 is YYEEEE. The CDR3 extends over 14 amino acids. The DNA for the CDR3 is TGTGCCAGCAGCTTGGGGGGGGGCGGTCAGCCCCAGCATTTT. It encodes CASSLGGGGQPQHF.

The V and J genes are TRBV18 and TRBJ2-7; the match to TRBD1 covers 9 bases. The CDR3 totals 14 residues. J gave up 6 bases and V 4 bases, and 7 bases lay outside the gene matches. The germline CDR1 and CDR2 sequences are KGHSH and LQKENI. The CDR3 coding sequence is TGTGCCAGCTCACTGGGACAGGGTATGAGCGAGCAGTACTTC. Translating it yields CASSLGQGMSEQYF.

This chain links TRBV7-2 with TRBJ2-5; 7 positions match TRBD1. Germline V gene lookup returns CDR1 SGHTA and CDR2 FQGNSA. CDR3 size: 16 residues. Trimming took 0 bases from V and 5 from J; bases not matched to a gene: 9. The CDR3 reads CASSLADPRQGETQYF. Written as DNA, the CDR3 is TGTGCCAGCAGCTTAGCCGACCCCCGACAGGGTGAGACCCAGTACTTC.

This sequence joins TRBV10-2 and TRBJ1-2, with no clear D. The CDR3 length is 12 residues. Looked up from germline, CDR1 is WSHSY and CDR2 is SAAADI. The V gene lost 2 bases and the J gene lost 4 bases, with 5 bases spanning the gap. Here the CDR3 reads CASSESPYGYTF. CDR3 DNA sequence: TGCGCCAGCAGTGAGAGCCCCTATGGCTACACCTTC.

This chain uses TRBV6-5 with TRBJ2-3; 7 bases are a match to TRBD2. Germline trimming cut 0 bases from V and 5 bases from J; bases unmatched to any gene: 8. The CDR3 totals 16 residues. Per the germline V gene, CDR1 is MNHEY and CDR2 is SVGAGI. The CDR3 region is CASSYSPGGEGDTQYF. The CDR3 DNA follows: TGTGCCAGCAGTTACTCCCCGGGAGGTGAAGGAGATACGCAGTATTTT.

V gene TRBV6-1 combines with J gene TRBJ1-2; 10 bases are a match to TRBD1. Germline values: CDR1 MNHNS, CDR2 SASEGT. J gave up 6 bases and V 5 bases, and 3 bases lay outside the gene matches. This CDR3 has 13 amino acids. CDR3 DNA sequence: TGTGCCAGCAGTTGGACAGGGGGAAATGGCTACACCTTC. This gives the protein CASSWTGGNGYTF.

This chain links TRBV5-6 with TRBJ2-3, with 7 nucleotides matching TRBD1. The CDR3 is 14 residues long. CDR1 SGHDT and CDR2 YYEEEE come from the germline V gene. With V trimmed by 2 bases and J by 8 bases, 8 bases remained unmatched. CDR3 sequence: CASSFDRAEPTQYF. In nucleotides, the CDR3 is TGTGCCAGCAGCTTTGACAGGGCGGAACCTACGCAGTATTTT. The variable domain in full, with the rest retrieved from reference TRBV5-6 and TRBJ2-3, is DAGVTQSPTHLIKTRGQQVTLRCSPKSGHDTVSWYQQALGQGPQFIFQYYEEEERQRGNFPDRFSGHQFPNYSSELNVNALLLGDSALYLCASSFDRAEPTQYFGPGTRLTVL.

CDR3 coding DNA: TGCGCCAGCAGCGGTCAGGGTTCACCCCTCCACTTT. It encodes CASSGQGSPLHF. This chain joins TRBV5-1 and TRBJ1-6, with D perhaps matching TRBD1 (5 bases). Germline V lookup: CDR1 SGHRS, CDR2 YFSETQ. Trimming took 4 bases from V and 9 from J, leaving 8 bases between them. The CDR3 contains 12 residues.

The chain has TRBV4-3 and TRBJ2-1; 8 positions agree with TRBD1. V shed 2 bases and J 4 bases; nucleotides not matched to a gene: 7. The CDR3 is 16 residues long. Germline assignment: CDR1 LGHNA and CDR2 YSLEER. The CDR3 loop reads CASSQSQGALYNEQFF. DNA for the CDR3: TGCGCCAGCAGCCAAAGTCAGGGGGCCCTATACAATGAGCAGTTCTTC.

V usage is TRBV5-1 and J usage is TRBJ2-1, with TRBD2 identical over 7 bases. CDR3 length equals 15 residues. CDR1 is SGHRS, CDR2 YFSETQ, per germline. Unmatched junction bases numbered 14, after V lost 0 bases and J lost 14 bases. The CDR3 nucleotides read TGCGCCAGCAGCTTGGGGCTAGCGGTTGGAGATCCGGAGTTCTTC. Its protein is CASSLGLAVGDPEFF. The whole variable domain, remainder taken from reference TRBV5-1 and TRBJ2-1, is KAGVTQTPRYLIKTRGQQVTLSCSPISGHRSVSWYQQTPGQGLQFLFEYFSETQRNKGNFPGRFSGRQFSNSRSEMNVSTLELGDSALYLCASSLGLAVGDPEFFGPGTRLTVL.

This clone came up once. J is TRBJ1-3 and V is TRBV7-9; no reliable D call. V lost 6 bases and J lost 0, with 12 bases in between. The CDR3 has 15 residues. Germline V gene sequence: CDR1 SEHNR, CDR2 FQNEAQ (reference sequence). For the CDR3, the DNA is TGTGCCAGCAGATATCGGCCTAGCTCTGGAAACACCATATATTTT. This gives the protein CASRYRPSSGNTIYF.

The J gene is TRBJ1-6, the V gene TRBV7-2, with D hard to call. CDR3 length equals 15 residues. V was cut by 1 base and J by 8 bases, with 12 bases left in between. The germline V gene has CDR1 SGHTA and CDR2 FQGNSA. This chain's CDR3 is CASSLGGGMYSPLHF. The CDR3 DNA is TGTGCCAGCAGCTTAGGCGGAGGGATGTATTCACCCCTCCACTTT.

The chain combines TRBV19 with TRBJ2-3, with 7 positions matching TRBD2. CDR3 length: 18 amino acids. Germline CDR1 LNHDA, CDR2 SQIVND (reference sequence). V shed 5 bases, J shed 0 bases, and the junction held 14 bases outside the gene matches. CDR3 DNA: TGTGCCAGTAGTGCCCAGGGAATGGGACTAACTAGCACAGATACGCAGTATTTT. Translation gives CASSAQGMGLTSTDTQYF.

The chain uses TRBV9 and TRBJ1-4; D remains ambiguous. V lost 4 bases and J lost 4, with 17 bases in between. CDR1 and CDR2 from the germline V gene are SGDLS and YYNGEE. The CDR3 spans 16 residues. CDR3 sequence reads: CASSSPRGGSNEKLFF. The CDR3, as DNA: TGTGCCAGCAGCTCGCCCCGCGGTGGGAGTAATGAAAAACTGTTTTTT.

The V and J genes are TRBV7-3 and TRBJ2-6; TRBD1 agrees at 8 bases. This CDR3 spans 17 amino acids. Germline CDR1 SGHTA, CDR2 FQGTGA. After removal of 5 bases from V and 0 bases from J, the junction contained 6 bases not matched to a gene. The CDR3 here is CASSQGQVLSGANVLTF. In DNA, the CDR3 is TGTGCCAGCAGCCAGGGACAGGTCCTCTCTGGGGCCAACGTCCTGACTTTC.

This clone showed up just a few times. CDR3 nucleotides: TGTGCCAGCAGCTTCCTAGCGGGGCTCACAGATACGCAGTATTTT. Its translation: CASSFLAGLTDTQYF. V is TRBV5-4 and J is TRBJ2-3; 9 bases align to TRBD2. The CDR3 runs to 15 residues. Per germline, CDR1 SGHNT and CDR2 YYREEE (reference sequence). V lost 2 bases to trimming and J lost 2 bases; unmatched junction nucleotides: 3.

This chain connects TRBV7-2 to TRBJ1-4; 10 bases are a match to TRBD1. This CDR3 contains 15 residues. Per the germline V gene, CDR1 is SGHTA and CDR2 is FQGNSA. J lost 12 bases, V lost 5 bases, and 12 bases had no gene match. CDR3 amino acids: CASSLRTGGQAELFF. CDR3 nucleotide sequence: TGTGCCAGCAGCCTCAGGACAGGGGGACAGGCGGAACTGTTTTTT.

V gene TRBV28 combines with J gene TRBJ2-1; tentatively, D is TRBD1 (6 bases). The ends were cut back, 0 bases at V and 9 bases at J, with 15 bases in the middle. Germline-derived CDR1 and CDR2 are MDHEN and SYDVKM. The CDR3 contains 15 residues. The CDR3 nucleotides are TGTGCCAGCAGTTTATGGGACCTAAGGGGGAGTGAGCAGTTCTTC. Protein sequence: CASSLWDLRGSEQFF.

This chain connects TRBV5-1 to TRBJ1-1; D gene ambiguous. CDR1 SGHRS and CDR2 YFSETQ come from the germline V gene. This CDR3 has 13 residues. V was clipped by 0 bases and J by 6 bases, with 9 bases between them. CDR3 residues: CASSLESVSEAFF. CDR3 DNA: TGCGCCAGCAGCTTGGAATCTGTTTCTGAAGCTTTCTTT.